This T cell receptor beta chain appears in the sequencing data of a study of regulatory T cells in long-lasting Graves disease. Study-wide context: Over 5 years of antithyroid drugs plus positive TSH receptor antibodies defined persistent Graves' disease. Notes on the study in general: The persistent group shared around 2,600 public clonotypes, more than the roughly 970 shared by new patients. Peripheral blood was the sole material, not thyroid tissue.

For this clonotype: The antigen is not known.

To make TCR beta libraries, researchers used iRepertoire HTBI primers and Arm-PCR of CDR3 regions. TCRdb itself ran the multiplex PCR reads through MiXCR, one entry per CDR3 protein. The data show roughly 500,000 distinct CDR3 sequences, 20% to 25% seen once. The time point is: persistent/refractory GD, antithyroid drugs over 5 years with positive TRAb. TCR sequences were obtained from RNA taken from PBMCs. Germline V gives CDR1 LNHDA, CDR2 SQIVND (reference sequence). V was cut by 4 bases and J by 2 bases, with 11 bases left in between. CDR3 length: 14 amino acids. This chain uses TRBV19 with TRBJ1-2; D gene ambiguous. This TCR was recovered from a female donor with Graves disease. The material was peripheral blood mononuclear cells (PBMCs), obtained when the disease was refractory, from a patient treated with antithyroid drugs. The CDR3 region has the DNA TGTGCCAGTAGTAGCTCACTAGAAAACTATGGCTACACCTTC. This encodes CASSSSLENYGYTF.